This T cell receptor beta chain was retrieved from a study of T cell repertoires in cytomegalovirus infection. For the study at large: The authors used CMV epitopes that were HLA-C-restricted (recently identified) and HLA-B-restricted (well studied).

Trimming took off 2 bases at V and 1 base at J, with 7 bases between the two ends. Germline CDR1 reads SGHDN; CDR2 reads FVKESK. The length of the CDR3 is 14 residues. TCRdb redid the calling of the reads with MiXCR, one entry per CDR3 protein. The sample shows around 89,000 distinct CDR3 sequences, around 28% of them seen only once. This clonotype has ten or more counts. Its specificity is unknown. The rearrangement links TRBV14 to TRBJ2-3; D is perhaps TRBD1 (5 bases). The origin of this receptor is a human donor in good health (CMV status not recorded). Some clones in this sample may be carry-over from other donors' samples. The source was CD8+ T cells from cultured PBMCs, collected from culture after CMV antigen stimulation. CDR3 amino acids: CASSQYRRTDTQYF. The CDR3 nucleotides read TGTGCCAGCAGCCAATACAGGCGCACAGATACGCAGTATTTT.